This is a list of T cell receptor beta chains from one sample in a study of blood T cell repertoires in COVID-19. TCRdb's table, derived via immunoSEQ multiplex PCR, lists solely in-frame clones and lacks some. Seen here are some 330,000 clones, 92% observed once, and the top ten hold 15% to 20%. The sample taken for sequencing was PBMCs or T cells enriched from blood (not recorded which). These receptors originate from a woman aged 30 to 39 who had recovered from COVID-19. Each CDR3 is given without its conserved first and last residue.

TRBV5-1	ATKTSGSQETQY
TRBV27	ASSSLAGGPLADTQY
TRBV7-2	ASSRLTSGTDIYEQY
TRBV28	ASNAGNVDPSGNTIY
TRBV7-9	AEPGGTIKF
TRBV10-3	AISTGRDQPQH
TRBV5-4	ASSSRTGTSSYNEQF
TRBV10-3	AISDFRSNQPQH
TRBV25-1	ASSDLTGNGYT
TRBV7-2	ASSREGYSQPQH
TRBV12-3/TRBV12-4	ASSSQGLEQY
TRBV10-2	ASSRTGTSGSSDTQY